This TCR beta chain is drawn from a study of regulatory T cells in long-lasting Graves disease. With V trimmed by 0 bases and J by 4 bases, 9 bases remained unmatched. This CDR3 spans 17 amino acids. Germline loops: CDR1 MGHRA, CDR2 YSYEKL. As to time point: newly diagnosed GD, antithyroid drugs for less than 3 months. TCR sequences were obtained from RNA taken from PBMCs. To make TCR beta libraries, researchers used iRepertoire HTBI primers and Arm-PCR of CDR3 regions. TCRdb reprocessed the multiplex PCR reads via MiXCR and lists one record per CDR3 protein. The table lists 400,000 to 500,000 distinct CDR3 sequences, around 15% of them singletons. Another study also made use of these data, one on T cells in Graves' hyperthyroidism and ophthalmopathy.

The receptor's source is a woman younger than 35 with Graves disease. The specimen was peripheral blood mononuclear cells (PBMCs), collected at new diagnosis, from a patient treated with antithyroid drugs. The V gene is TRBV4-1, the J gene TRBJ2-5, with 9 bases lining up with TRBD1. The CDR3 DNA is TGCGCCAGCAGCCAAGATCTGACAGGGGGGAAGGGAGAGACCCAGTACTTC. Its translation is CASSQDLTGGKGETQYF.